These T cell receptor beta chains were read from a single sample in a study of OX40 agonist ivuxolimab in advanced cancers. Libraries were prepared by immunoSEQ multiplex PCR; TCRdb keeps only in-frame clonotypes and omits some of them. The sample has tens of thousands of clones, approximately 85% seen once. Sequencing used CD4+ or CD8+ T cells sorted from blood, obtained in a trial of the OX40 agonist ivuxolimab. The receptor source for this set is an adult with an advanced solid tumor such as melanoma, head and neck, liver or kidney cancer. Each CDR3 is given with its conserved first and last residue. D genes are given only for firm matches. Rows may omit the clone size; those that give it use once, few, many or a size class.

abundance: NA; v_gene: TRBV12-5; j_gene: TRBJ1-5; d_gene: NA; CDR3nt: TGTGCTAGTGGTTTGGGGACACTAAATCAGCCCCAGCATTTT; CDR3aa: CASGLGTLNQPQHF
abundance: NA; v_gene: TRBV7-9; j_gene: TRBJ1-1; d_gene: NA; CDR3nt: TGTGCCAGCAGCTTAGACAGAGACCGCGCGAACACTGAAGCTTTCTTT; CDR3aa: CASSLDRDRANTEAFF
abundance: once; v_gene: TRBV5-8; j_gene: TRBJ1-5; d_gene: NA; CDR3nt: TGTGCCAGCGGGCCTTTACGGGGTCGGAGCAATCAGCCCCAGCATTTT; CDR3aa: CASGPLRGRSNQPQHF
abundance: NA; v_gene: TRBV12-5; j_gene: TRBJ2-5; d_gene: TRBD2; CDR3nt: TGTGCTAGTGGTTTGGGGCTAGCGGGCGGAGAGACCCAGTACTTC; CDR3aa: CASGLGLAGGETQYF
abundance: NA; v_gene: TRBV11-2; j_gene: TRBJ2-3; d_gene: TRBD2; CDR3nt: TGTGCCAGCAGCACCGGAGGACTAGGGCAGTATTTT; CDR3aa: CASSTGGLGQYF
abundance: NA; v_gene: TRBV5-4; j_gene: TRBJ2-6; d_gene: NA; CDR3nt: TGTGCCAGCAGCTTGCAAGGGGCTGGGGCCAACGTCCTGACTTTC; CDR3aa: CASSLQGAGANVLTF
abundance: NA; v_gene: TRBV7-3; j_gene: TRBJ2-1; d_gene: TRBD1; CDR3nt: TGTGCCAGCAGCTCACGGACAGGGAGCGCCTACAATGAGCAGTTCTTC; CDR3aa: CASSSRTGSAYNEQFF
abundance: NA; v_gene: TRBV2; j_gene: TRBJ2-5; d_gene: NA; CDR3nt: TGTGCCAGCAGTGAGGCCGGGGAGACCCAGTACTTC; CDR3aa: CASSEAGETQYF
abundance: NA; v_gene: TRBV6-4; j_gene: TRBJ2-2; d_gene: NA; CDR3nt: TGTGCCAGCAGTGACTCGGAGACCGGGGAGCTGTTTTTT; CDR3aa: CASSDSETGELFF
abundance: NA; v_gene: TRBV7-8; j_gene: TRBJ2-6; d_gene: NA; CDR3nt: TGTGCCAGCAGCTCGGGACGGAAAGGACTTCTGGGCGCCAACGTCCTGACTTTC; CDR3aa: CASSSGRKGLLGANVLTF
abundance: NA; v_gene: TRBV5-8; j_gene: TRBJ2-6; d_gene: NA; CDR3nt: TGTGCCAGCAGCTTGGAGAACTCCCTTGGGGCCAACGTCCTGACTTTC; CDR3aa: CASSLENSLGANVLTF
abundance: NA; v_gene: TRBV28; j_gene: TRBJ1-2; d_gene: NA; CDR3nt: TGTGCCAGCAGGCAGGCAAACTATGGCTACACCTTC; CDR3aa: CASRQANYGYTF
abundance: few; v_gene: TRBV19; j_gene: TRBJ1-3; d_gene: NA; CDR3nt: TGTGCCAGTAGTATGACCATATATTTT; CDR3aa: CASSMTIYF
abundance: NA; v_gene: TRBV11-2; j_gene: TRBJ1-1; d_gene: NA; CDR3nt: TGTGCCAGCAGCTTAACAGAAAACACTGAAGCTTTCTTT; CDR3aa: CASSLTENTEAFF
abundance: NA; v_gene: TRBV7-9; j_gene: TRBJ2-3; d_gene: NA; CDR3nt: TGTGCCAGCAGCTCTTGGACTCTCTACTTAGCAGATACGCAGTATTTT; CDR3aa: CASSSWTLYLADTQYF
abundance: NA; v_gene: TRBV28; j_gene: TRBJ1-4; d_gene: TRBD1; CDR3nt: TGTGCCAGCAGTTCGACAGGGATTCCTCCGGCAGGAAGCGAAAAACTGTTTTTT; CDR3aa: CASSSTGIPPAGSEKLFF
abundance: few; v_gene: TRBV11-3; j_gene: TRBJ2-1; d_gene: NA; CDR3nt: TGTGCCAGCAGCCCGACTAGTCCGGACAATGAGCAGTTCTTC; CDR3aa: CASSPTSPDNEQFF
abundance: NA; v_gene: TRBV7-3; j_gene: TRBJ2-3; d_gene: NA; CDR3nt: TGTGCCAGCAGCTTAGGAGGTCGAGATACGCAGTATTTT; CDR3aa: CASSLGGRDTQYF
abundance: once; v_gene: TRBV5-1; j_gene: TRBJ2-7; d_gene: TRBD1; CDR3nt: TGCGCCAGCAGCACCGGACAGGGCGAGACCTACGAGCAGTACTTC; CDR3aa: CASSTGQGETYEQYF
abundance: NA; v_gene: TRBV5-8; j_gene: TRBJ1-1; d_gene: NA; CDR3nt: TGTGCCAGCAGCCAAAGAACGGGGGCAGAAGCTTTCTTT; CDR3aa: CASSQRTGAEAFF
abundance: NA; v_gene: TRBV6-4; j_gene: TRBJ1-6; d_gene: TRBD1; CDR3nt: TGTGCCAGCAGTGTGGGACAGGAGAATTCACCCCTCCACTTT; CDR3aa: CASSVGQENSPLHF
abundance: NA; v_gene: TRBV27; j_gene: TRBJ2-7; d_gene: NA; CDR3nt: TGTGCCAGCAGTTTATCCCGACCCCGTGGCTCTATCTCCTACGAGCAGTACTTC; CDR3aa: CASSLSRPRGSISYEQYF
abundance: NA; v_gene: TRBV5-1; j_gene: TRBJ2-1; d_gene: NA; CDR3nt: TGCGCCAGCAGCTTTCATGTAGCGGCCCAGGGCAATGAGCAGTTCTTC; CDR3aa: CASSFHVAAQGNEQFF
abundance: NA; v_gene: TRBV30; j_gene: TRBJ2-3; d_gene: TRBD2; CDR3nt: TGTGCCTGGAGTCTGGGACTAGCGGCCAGCACAGATACGCAGTATTTT; CDR3aa: CAWSLGLAASTDTQYF
abundance: NA; v_gene: TRBV30; j_gene: TRBJ2-1; d_gene: NA; CDR3nt: TGTGCCTGGAGTGTACAGCGACTAGTAATTGGCAATGAGCAGTTCTTC; CDR3aa: CAWSVQRLVIGNEQFF
abundance: NA; v_gene: TRBV11-2; j_gene: TRBJ2-3; d_gene: NA; CDR3nt: TGTGCCAGCAGCTTAACAGGAGATCCGGCAGATACGCAGTATTTT; CDR3aa: CASSLTGDPADTQYF
abundance: NA; v_gene: TRBV7-9; j_gene: TRBJ2-7; d_gene: NA; CDR3nt: TGTGCCAGCAGCTTAGCCGTAGGCGAGCAGTACTTC; CDR3aa: CASSLAVGEQYF
abundance: NA; v_gene: TRBV10-3; j_gene: TRBJ2-4; d_gene: TRBD2; CDR3nt: TGTGCCATCAGTGAGCCTGGTGGACTAGCCAACATTCAGTACTTC; CDR3aa: CAISEPGGLANIQYF
abundance: NA; v_gene: TRBV25-1; j_gene: TRBJ2-5; d_gene: NA; CDR3nt: TGTGCCAGCAGTGAAGGAGGGGGCAGGGAGACCCAGTACTTC; CDR3aa: CASSEGGGRETQYF
abundance: once; v_gene: TRBV4-1; j_gene: TRBJ2-4; d_gene: NA; CDR3nt: TGCGCCAGCAGCCCACGACAGAACTTAGCCAAAAACATTCAGTACTTC; CDR3aa: CASSPRQNLAKNIQYF
abundance: NA; v_gene: TRBV11-2; j_gene: TRBJ2-3; d_gene: NA; CDR3nt: TGTGCCAGCAGCTTAGAGTACCTAACAGATACGCAGTATTTT; CDR3aa: CASSLEYLTDTQYF